These 25 T cell receptor beta chains originate from one sample sequenced in a study of tumor and adjacent non-tumor tissue in lung cancer. A modified ARM-PCR protocol with three rounds of nested PCR amplified TCRbeta. In TCRdb, the multiplex PCR reads were re-called with MiXCR into one record per CDR3 protein. The data show approximately 90,000 distinct CDR3 sequences, with approximately 65% seen just once and around 18% held by the top ten. RNA was extracted from bulk tissue without any cell sorting. The material sequenced was lung tumor tissue. Receptor source: a man between 60 and 70 years old with non-small cell lung cancer.

The gene calls are TRBV2 and TRBJ2-2, with 7 positions matching TRBD1. Germline values: CDR1 SNHLY, CDR2 FYNNEI. The CDR3 runs to 14 residues. The J segment lost 0 bases and the V segment lost 11 bases, leaving 6 bases of the junction unmatched. CDR3 DNA sequence: TGTGCCGGACAGGTGCGAGCGAACACCGGGGAGCTGTTTTTT. This sequence encodes CAGQVRANTGELFF.

This clonotype has a handful of counts. The V and J genes are TRBV30 and TRBJ2-2; 11 bases match TRBD2. The CDR3 is 16 amino acids. V lost 1 base, J lost 5 bases, and 6 bases stayed unmatched. Germline V lookup: CDR1 GTSNPN, CDR2 SVGIG (reference sequence). CDR3 DNA: TGTGCCTGGAGTGGACTAGCGGGATCTATTACCGGGGAGCTGTTTTTT. Translating it yields CAWSGLAGSITGELFF.

Notes on this clonotype: The junction departs from germline at one end; a sequencing error may be responsible. The genes are TRBV28 and TRBJ2-1; 9 bases line up with TRBD2. The CDR3 runs 16 residues. The V gene's germline CDR1 is MDHEN and CDR2 SYDVKM. CDR3 nucleotides: TGTGCCATCAGTTTATACGGGATTAGCGGGAGTAATGAGCAGTTCTTC. Encoded protein: CAISLYGISGSNEQFF.

About this clonotype: A junction boundary mismatches the germline segment, possibly from a read error. V usage is TRBV7-8 and J usage is TRBJ1-2; D unclear. The germline V gene encodes CDR1 SGHVS and CDR2 FQNEAQ. This CDR3 comprises 13 residues. The CDR3 DNA sequence: TGTGACAGCAGCTTAGACGGCAGCTATGACTACACCTTC. It translates to CDSSLDGSYDYTF.

The J gene is TRBJ2-1, the V gene TRBV29-1; 8 bases are shared with TRBD1. V gave up 7 bases and J gave up 10 bases; unmatched junction bases: 9. From germline, CDR1 is SQVTM and CDR2 ANQGSEA. The CDR3 covers 12 residues. As DNA, the CDR3 is TGCAGCGCCACCTCAGGGGGCAACGAGCAGTTCTTC. It translates to CSATSGGNEQFF.

This clonotype was recorded only once. A much more abundant neighbour one base away suggests this may be a read error. V and J are TRBV4-2 and TRBJ2-7; 10 nucleotides align to TRBD2. CDR1 LGHNA and CDR2 YNFKEQ come from the germline V gene. The CDR3 length is 16 residues. CDR3 region: CASSRDASGSSYEQSF. CDR3 sequence (DNA): TGTGCCAGCAGCCGAGATGCTAGCGGGAGCTCCTACGAGCAGTCCTTC.

The chain uses TRBV6-1 and TRBJ1-2; D is possibly TRBD1 (5 bases). The CDR3 covers 15 residues. Germline V gene data show CDR1 as MNHNS and CDR2 as SASEGT. V shed 10 bases and J shed 0 bases, with 18 bases lying between them. The CDR3 here is CANNLRWGSNYGYTF. The CDR3 nucleotides read TGTGCCAACAATTTAAGGTGGGGCTCTAACTATGGCTACACCTTC.

The chain joins TRBV29-1 to TRBJ2-7; TRBD1 is a possible D gene (6 bases). Germline CDR1 SQVTM, CDR2 ANQGSEA. The CDR3 extends over 12 amino acids. V was pared by 7 bases and J by 3 bases, with 13 bases between. CDR3 amino acids: CSALGGLYEQYF. In DNA form, the CDR3 reads TGCAGCGCCCTAGGGGGTCTCTACGAGCAGTACTTC.

A word on this clonotype: Being one base from a much bigger clone, this may be a read error. The rearrangement links TRBV13 to TRBJ2-6, with a possible D match to TRBD2 (8 bases). The CDR3 has 18 residues. Germline values: CDR1 PRHDT, CDR2 FYEKMQ (reference sequence). The CDR3 DNA is TGTGCCAGCAGCAACCGGGGGGGGACAGTCTCTCGGGCCAACGTCCTGACTTTC. It yields the protein CASSNRGGTVSRANVLTF.

CDR3 loop: CASSESRVSGANVLTF. The CDR3 DNA follows: TGTGCCAGCAGTGAAAGCCGGGTCTCTGGGGCCAACGTCCTGACTTTC. The chain couples TRBV28 to TRBJ2-6; no reliable D call. The CDR3 loop spans 16 amino acids. Germline V gives CDR1 MDHEN, CDR2 SYDVKM. The V end lost 5 bases, the J end lost 0 bases, and 11 bases lay between the germline ends.

This clonotype appeared many times. V and J are TRBV20-1 and TRBJ2-1; D may be TRBD2 (7 bases). The CDR3 covers 15 residues. Trimming removed 6 bases at V and 2 bases at J, with 17 bases between. Germline loops: CDR1 DFQATT, CDR2 SNEGSKA (reference sequence). The CDR3 here is CSAFGGLAAYNEQFF. In DNA, the CDR3 is TGCAGTGCATTTGGGGGGCTAGCGGCCTACAATGAGCAGTTCTTC.

The chain employs TRBV5-1 and TRBJ1-2; D unresolved. This CDR3 has 15 residues. CDR1 is SGHRS and CDR2 is YFSETQ in the germline V gene. Trimming removed 2 bases from V and 8 bases from J, with 19 bases in between. CDR3 sequence (DNA): TGCGCCAGCAGCTTCTCGGGGAACCTGGAAGGAGGCTACACCTTC. Translated, it gives CASSFSGNLEGGYTF.

Worth noting for this clonotype: The final CDR3 position lacks the conserved phenylalanine or tryptophan, pointing to a likely read error. The chain combines TRBV29-1 with TRBJ2-5; TRBD1 matches 7 bases. From germline, CDR1 is SQVTM and CDR2 ANQGSEA. The CDR3 is 15 amino acids. For the CDR3, the DNA is TGCGGCGTTGAAAGAACAGGGGCCCCCCAAGAGACCCAGTACCTC. Its protein product is CGVERTGAPQETQYL.

The chain couples TRBV7-8 to TRBJ2-1; D may be TRBD2 (7 bases). With 5 bases removed from V and 1 base from J, the gap between germline ends came to 18 bases. The CDR3 is 17 residues long. Per germline, CDR1 SGHVS and CDR2 FQNEAQ. In DNA form, the CDR3 reads TGTGCCAGCAGCCCTGCCTGGGGGGGCCGGTCCTACAATGAGCAGTTCTTC. Translation: CASSPAWGGRSYNEQFF.

There are a few counts of this clonotype. Given a much more abundant clone one base away, this may be a read error. J is TRBJ2-1 and V is TRBV6-1; D may be TRBD1 (10 bases). This CDR3 spans 18 amino acids. Germline V gives CDR1 MNHNS, CDR2 SASEGT. The CDR3 loop is CVSSNRDRGLAIYNEQFF. CDR3 sequence (DNA): TGTGTCAGCAGTAACCGGGACAGGGGACTAGCAATCTACAATGAGCAGTTCTTC.

A word on this clonotype: This may be a read error: a much more frequent sequence differs by one nucleotide. The rearrangement links TRBV5-4 to TRBJ2-7; 7 nucleotides agree with TRBD1. The CDR3 totals 15 residues. In germline, CDR1 is SGHNT, CDR2 YYREEE (reference sequence). Trimming took 4 bases from V and 5 from J; bases not matched to a gene: 12. This CDR3 reads CASSAVIGTAHEQYF. DNA for the CDR3: TGTGCCAGCAGCGCAGTTATCGGGACAGCCCACGAGCAGTACTTC.

This chain links TRBV6-6 with TRBJ2-3; D is possibly TRBD2 (6 bases). Looked up from germline, CDR1 is MNHNY and CDR2 is SVGAGI (reference sequence). This CDR3 has 17 residues. Trimming stripped 2 bases from V and 2 bases from J, with 17 bases between. The CDR3 loop is CASSYGEDGYHTDTQYF. The CDR3 DNA sequence: TGTGCCAGCAGTTACGGGGAGGACGGTTACCACACAGATACGCAGTATTTT.

Notes on this clonotype: No conserved phenylalanine or tryptophan ends this CDR3, so it is likely a read error. The chain is built from TRBV6-6 and TRBJ1-5; no reliable D call. The CDR3 is 13 residues long. The germline CDR1 and CDR2 sequences are MNHNY and SVGAGI (reference sequence). Trimming shortened V by 7 bases and J by 3 bases, and 10 bases separated the two germline ends. CDR3 nucleotide sequence: TGTGCCAGCAATGGACGGGTCAATCAGCCCCAGCATTAT. Its translation is CASNGRVNQPQHY.

Concerning this clonotype itself: This is likely a read error, given that the CDR3 carries no conserved phenylalanine or tryptophan at its end. This chain links TRBV6-1 with TRBJ1-2; D not certain. The CDR3 length is 14 residues. In germline, CDR1 is MNHNS, CDR2 SASEGT. V was trimmed by 1 base and J by 11 bases, leaving 17 bases between them. CDR3 region: CASSEGHLVYRYTL. CDR3 DNA sequence: TGTGCCAGCAGTGAAGGACACCTGGTCTATAGATACACCTTA.

On this clonotype itself: A much larger clone differs from this one at a single base, so this may be a read error. The chain recombines TRBV11-2 with TRBJ2-5; a possible D gene is TRBD2 (6 bases). Germline V gives CDR1 SGHAT, CDR2 FQNNGV. Trimming took 6 bases from V and 5 from J, leaving 16 bases between them. The CDR3 runs 14 residues. The CDR3 sequence: CASSVELASETQYF. The CDR3 DNA follows: TGTGCCAGCAGTGTGGAACTAGCCAGTGAGACCCAGTACTTC.

At least ten counts were recorded for this clonotype. The CDR3 DNA sequence: TGTGCCAGCGCCCCCGGGTACTCCTACGAGCAGTACTTC. It encodes CASAPGYSYEQYF. The chain recombines TRBV5-5 with TRBJ2-7; D gene ambiguous. Germline lookup yields CDR1 SGHKS and CDR2 YYEKEE (reference sequence). Trimming shortened V by 7 bases and J by 0 bases, and 11 bases separated the two germline ends. The CDR3 is 13 amino acids.

Only a few counts were recorded for this clonotype. The CDR3 region is CASSLLTGFGYGYTF. The CDR3 bases are TGTGCCAGCAGTTTATTGACAGGGTTTGGCTATGGCTACACCTTC. The J gene is TRBJ1-2, the V gene TRBV12-3 or TRBV12-4, with 7 bases matching TRBD1. V lost 2 bases and J lost 4; bases outside the gene matches: 7. The length of the CDR3 is 15 residues.

The J gene is TRBJ2-7, the V gene TRBV10-2; D is uncertain. This CDR3 has 13 amino acids. CDR1 WSHSY and CDR2 SAAADI come from the germline V gene. Trimming removed 6 bases at V and 3 bases at J, with 12 bases between. CDR3 in DNA: TGCGCCAGCAGAACGATAGGATTCTACGAGCAGTACTTC. This sequence encodes CASRTIGFYEQYF.

With regard to this clonotype: One end of the junction is discordant with germline, which a read error may explain. The CDR3 region is CTSNSGVWAGVAYEQYF. DNA of the CDR3: TGTACCAGCAATTCGGGGGTGTGGGCGGGAGTGGCCTACGAGCAGTACTTC. The rearrangement links TRBV28 to TRBJ2-7; 7 nucleotides agree with TRBD2. The CDR3 runs to 17 residues. Germline V gives CDR1 MDHEN, CDR2 SYDVKM. Looking up the rest from reference TRBV28 and TRBJ2-7 gives the full variable domain: DVKVTQSSRYLVKRTGEKVFLECVQDMDHENMFWYRQDPGLGLRLIYFSYDVKMKEKGDIPEGYSVSREKKERFSLILESASTNQTSMYLCTSNSGVWAGVAYEQYFGPGTRLTVT.

This clonotype was observed a handful of times. A much larger clone differs from this one at a single base, so this may be a read error. The V and J genes are TRBV6-5 and TRBJ1-4; D is undetermined. Trimming removed 6 bases from V and 8 bases from J, with 10 bases in between. Per germline, CDR1 MNHEY and CDR2 SVGAGI. The CDR3 runs to 12 residues. The CDR3 reads CASRNGGEKLFF. The CDR3 DNA reads as TGTGCCAGCAGAAACGGAGGGGAAAAACTGTTTTTT.